One sample yielded the 26 T cell receptor beta chains listed below, sequenced in a study of human T cells and chemical hapten exposure. As for time point: pre-sensitization, week 0. Treatment meaning: therapeutic diphenylcyclopropenone sensitization with weekly scalp DPC. In TCRdb, the RACE reads were re-called with MiXCR into one record per CDR3 protein. The table shows around 92,000 distinct CDR3 sequences, with under 14% occurring only once. Sequenced material: whole blood, taken in connection with sensitization to the hapten diphenylcyclopropenone (DPC). The receptors stem from a woman aged 60-75 years with alopecia areata. Some clones in this sample may be carry-over from other donors' samples.

This clonotype was seen a few times. For the CDR3, the DNA is TGCAGCGTACGAGGAATCGGGGAAGAGACCCAGTACTTC. Translating it yields CSVRGIGEETQYF. This chain connects TRBV29-1 to TRBJ2-5; the D gene is possibly TRBD2 (5 bases). Trimming removed 6 bases from V and 3 bases from J, with 14 bases in between. The CDR3 is 13 residues long. CDR1 and CDR2 (germline): SQVTM, ANQGSEA.

This clonotype was picked up a small number of times. V and J are TRBV9 and TRBJ2-5; 11 nucleotides agree with TRBD2. V lost 0 bases and J lost 0; bases outside the gene matches: 4. Germline V CDR1 and CDR2: SGDLS, YYNGEE. This CDR3 region has 17 residues. CDR3 sequence: CASSVALAGEYQETQYF. The CDR3 DNA reads TGTGCCAGCAGCGTAGCACTAGCGGGAGAGTACCAAGAGACCCAGTACTTC. The whole variable domain, filled in from reference TRBV9 and TRBJ2-5, reads DSGVTQTPKHLITATGQRVTLRCSPRSGDLSVYWYQQSLDQGLQFLIQYYNGEERAKGNILERFSAQQFPDLHSELNLSSLELGDSALYFCASSVALAGEYQETQYFGPGTRLLVL.

This clonotype was seen many times. The genes are TRBV20-1 and TRBJ2-7, with 15 bases lining up with TRBD2. J lost 4 bases, V lost 6 bases, and 13 bases had no gene match. Germline assignment: CDR1 DFQATT and CDR2 SNEGSKA (reference sequence). This CDR3 contains 17 residues. In DNA form, the CDR3 reads TGCAGTGCCATGACCGGACTAGCGGGGGGGCCTGGGTACGAGCAGTACTTC. Amino acid sequence: CSAMTGLAGGPGYEQYF.

The CDR3 reads CASSLDRWTVNTGELFF. Written as DNA, the CDR3 is TGTGCCAGCAGCTTAGATCGATGGACGGTGAACACCGGGGAGCTGTTTTTT. The chain links TRBV11-2 to TRBJ2-2; D is undetermined. V lost 0 bases, J lost 1 base, and 12 bases lay in between. Germline lookup yields CDR1 SGHAT and CDR2 FQNNGV. The CDR3 has 17 amino acids.

This clonotype was found a few times. The CDR3 reads CASSVRHQKPGLANTGELFF. In nucleotides, the CDR3 is TGCGCCAGCTCAGTGAGGCATCAGAAACCGGGACTAGCGAACACCGGGGAGCTGTTTTTT. The chain has TRBV10-1 and TRBJ2-2; TRBD2 agrees at 8 bases. The CDR3 has 20 amino acids. V lost 8 bases and J lost 0; bases outside the gene matches: 20. The germline gives CDR1 WNHNN, CDR2 SYGVQD (reference sequence).

In this sample, this clonotype turned up many times. The CDR3 protein is CASSFIEGANTEAFF. The CDR3 nucleotides read TGTGCCAGCAGCTTCATAGAGGGGGCGAACACTGAAGCTTTCTTT. This sequence joins TRBV7-2 and TRBJ1-1; 7 nucleotides align to TRBD1. Germline CDR1 is SGHTA and CDR2 is FQGNSA. With 3 bases clipped from V and 1 base from J, the junction kept 5 bases outside the gene matches. The CDR3 consists of 15 residues.

Many counts were recorded for this clonotype. The chain recombines TRBV20-1 with TRBJ1-5, with TRBD1 matching over 7 bases. Trimming removed 0 bases from V and 2 bases from J; junction bases left unmatched: 7. Germline assignment: CDR1 DFQATT and CDR2 SNEGSKA (reference sequence). The CDR3 has 16 amino acids. The chain's CDR3 is CSARDPTGTGNQPQHF. In nucleotides, the CDR3 is TGCAGTGCTAGAGATCCCACCGGGACAGGCAATCAGCCCCAGCATTTT.

This clonotype has a count of ten or more. This chain joins TRBV7-2 and TRBJ2-1; the match to TRBD2 covers 8 bases. V lost 3 bases to trimming and J lost 3 bases; unmatched junction nucleotides: 4. The CDR3 covers 15 residues. The germline V gene encodes CDR1 SGHTA and CDR2 FQGNSA. CDR3 in DNA: TGTGCCAGCAGCTTCCTTAGCGGGGACTACAATGAGCAGTTCTTC. It yields the protein CASSFLSGDYNEQFF.

The CDR3 loop is CASSKIGQGDEKLFF. CDR3 bases: TGTGCCAGCAGCAAAATAGGACAGGGAGATGAAAAACTGTTTTTT. This chain joins TRBV5-4 and TRBJ1-4; TRBD1 matches 8 bases. The V and J ends lost 4 bases and 6 bases, in that order; junction bases with no gene match: 8. Germline lookup yields CDR1 SGHNT and CDR2 YYREEE (reference sequence). The CDR3 has 15 amino acids.

This clonotype was observed at least ten times. The V and J genes are TRBV5-1 and TRBJ1-1; 9 bases agree with TRBD1. V shed 1 base and J 11 bases; nucleotides not matched to a gene: 9. The CDR3 consists of 14 residues. Per germline, CDR1 SGHRS and CDR2 YFSETQ. The DNA for the CDR3 is TGCGCCAGCAGCTTGACCGGGACAGGGAGAAGCGCTTTCTTT. Translating it yields CASSLTGTGRSAFF. The full variable domain, completed using reference TRBV5-1 and TRBJ1-1, is KAGVTQTPRYLIKTRGQQVTLSCSPISGHRSVSWYQQTPGQGLQFLFEYFSETQRNKGNFPGRFSGRQFSNSRSEMNVSTLELGDSALYLCASSLTGTGRSAFFGQGTRLTVV.

This clonotype showed up just a few times. The chain recombines TRBV10-3 with TRBJ1-2; possible D gene TRBD1, 5 bases. V lost 8 bases, J lost 2 bases, and 15 bases lay in between. CDR3 length: 14 residues. Germline V CDR1 and CDR2: ENHRY, SYGVKD. CDR3 DNA: TGTGCCATCTCTTCCAGGGAAAGAAACTATGGCTACACCTTC. It codes for CAISSRERNYGYTF.

This clonotype was seen many times. This rearrangement joins TRBV18 to TRBJ1-1, with D perhaps matching TRBD1 (5 bases). The CDR3 is 13 residues long. The V end was cut by 5 bases, the J end by 1 base, with 8 bases between. Germline values: CDR1 KGHSH, CDR2 LQKENI. In nucleotides, the CDR3 is TGTGCCAGCTCAGGGGCCGAGAACACTGAAGCTTTCTTT. Protein product: CASSGAENTEAFF.

V gene TRBV6-6 combines with J gene TRBJ2-7, with 8 bases identical to TRBD2. J was trimmed by 1 base and V by 6 bases; bases with no gene match: 8. The CDR3 has 15 amino acids. Germline V CDR1 and CDR2: MNHNY, SVGAGI (reference sequence). CDR3: CASSPRGGPSYEQYF. DNA for the CDR3: TGTGCCAGCAGCCCCCGGGGGGGGCCATCCTACGAGCAGTACTTC.

The chain uses TRBV5-1 and TRBJ2-1; possibly TRBD1 or TRBD2 for D (6 bases each). Trimming took 2 bases from V and 6 from J, leaving 12 bases between them. The CDR3 is 14 amino acids. CDR1 SGHRS and CDR2 YFSETQ come from the germline V gene. The CDR3 DNA reads TGCGCCAGCAGCTTTGGGGGGCACCCCAATGAGCAGTTCTTC. Translated, it gives CASSFGGHPNEQFF.

This clonotype was found many times. The J gene is TRBJ2-7, the V gene TRBV25-1; D might be TRBD2 (6 bases). The CDR3 totals 11 residues. The germline V and J ends were trimmed by 6 bases and 5 bases, with 8 bases remaining between them. Germline V lookup: CDR1 MGHDK, CDR2 SYGVNS. Here the CDR3 DNA reads TGTGCCAGCAGGCGGGGAGACGAGCAGTACTTC. Amino acids: CASRRGDEQYF.

The table lists this clonotype with a few counts. This chain connects TRBV5-1 to TRBJ2-3; TRBD1 aligns across 10 bases. This CDR3 contains 17 residues. CDR1 and CDR2 from the germline V gene are SGHRS and YFSETQ. The J segment lost 3 bases and the V segment lost 3 bases, leaving 10 bases of the junction unmatched. The CDR3 loop reads CASSSLGLGQGTDTQYF. In DNA form, the CDR3 reads TGCGCCAGCAGCTCCCTTGGGTTGGGACAGGGGACAGATACGCAGTATTTT.

The sample holds many counts of this clonotype. The chain carries TRBV19 and TRBJ1-4; 8 positions agree with TRBD1. After removal of 1 base from V and 8 bases from J, the junction contained 6 bases not matched to a gene. The CDR3 contains 15 residues. CDR1 LNHDA and CDR2 SQIVND come from the germline V gene (reference sequence). CDR3 in amino acids: CASSIAGAGGEKLFF. CDR3 nucleotides: TGTGCCAGTAGTATAGCTGGGGCAGGGGGCGAAAAACTGTTTTTT.

This clonotype was observed a handful of times. The rearrangement uses TRBV20-1 and TRBJ2-3; unclear D gene. Per germline, CDR1 DFQATT and CDR2 SNEGSKA (reference sequence). V was clipped by 5 bases and J by 2 bases, with 8 bases between them. The CDR3 consists of 12 residues. CDR3 amino acids: CSARGTTDTQYF. CDR3 sequence (DNA): TGCAGTGCTCGCGGTACCACAGATACGCAGTATTTT.

The rearrangement links TRBV2 to TRBJ1-1; D may be TRBD1 (6 bases). The CDR3 consists of 15 residues. With 6 bases removed from V and 1 base from J, the gap between germline ends came to 15 bases. Germline V CDR1 and CDR2: SNHLY, FYNNEI. The CDR3 region is CASSRETGKNTEAFF. CDR3 bases: TGTGCCAGCAGCAGAGAAACAGGGAAGAACACTGAAGCTTTCTTT.

This clonotype has a handful of counts. The DNA for the CDR3 is TGCAGTGCTAGCTCGAACACTGAAGCTTTCTTT. It is translated as CSASSNTEAFF. The rearrangement links TRBV20-1 to TRBJ1-1; the D is unclear. This CDR3 is 11 amino acids long. Trimming left V 3 bases short and J 1 base short, with 3 bases between. The V gene's germline CDR1 is DFQATT and CDR2 SNEGSKA (reference sequence).

This clonotype has ten or more counts. The chain uses TRBV5-1 and TRBJ2-3; a weak D match, TRBD1 (5 bases). Between the trimmed V and J ends, which lost 2 bases and 2 bases, there was a span of 15 bases. The germline CDR1 and CDR2 sequences are SGHRS and YFSETQ. The CDR3 has 16 residues. The CDR3: CASSFLAGSNTDTQYF. DNA of the CDR3: TGCGCCAGCAGCTTTTTGGCAGGGTCCAACACAGATACGCAGTATTTT.

This clonotype was observed at least ten times. The rearrangement links TRBV29-1 to TRBJ1-1; 7 positions match TRBD1. CDR1 is SQVTM and CDR2 is ANQGSEA in the germline V gene. This CDR3 contains 15 residues. V dropped 3 bases and J dropped 0; count of bases not matched to a gene: 7. The CDR3 region is CSVDVAGGMNTEAFF. The CDR3 DNA reads TGCAGCGTTGATGTGGCAGGGGGTATGAACACTGAAGCTTTCTTT.

The sample holds a few counts of this clonotype. The CDR3 sequence: CASRQDPNTEAFF. The CDR3 nucleotides read TGTGCCAGCAGACAAGACCCGAACACTGAAGCTTTCTTT. V is TRBV7-9 and J is TRBJ1-1; the D is unclear. The V gene's germline CDR1 is SEHNR and CDR2 FQNEAQ (reference sequence). V was clipped by 6 bases and J by 1 base, with 9 bases between them. The CDR3 runs 13 residues.

This clonotype was detected ten times or more. This chain joins TRBV12-3 or TRBV12-4 and TRBJ1-5, with 10 nucleotides matching TRBD1. The V and J ends lost 5 bases and 1 base, in that order; junction bases with no gene match: 2. CDR3 size: 15 residues. The CDR3: CASSGQGVSNQPQHF. For the CDR3, the DNA is TGTGCCAGCAGTGGACAGGGGGTGAGCAATCAGCCCCAGCATTTT.

The table lists this clonotype with many counts. This chain joins TRBV19 and TRBJ1-2; D gene unclear. The CDR3 is 16 residues long. V was trimmed by 9 bases and J by 4 bases, leaving 24 bases between them. Germline lookup yields CDR1 LNHDA and CDR2 SQIVND (reference sequence). CDR3 bases: TGTGCCAGCCAATCCCGGGGAAGAGAGCCGGGCTATGGCTACACCTTC. It codes for CASQSRGREPGYGYTF.

The chain links TRBV7-9 to TRBJ2-3; 8 bases fit TRBD2. The V gene's germline CDR1 is SEHNR and CDR2 FQNEAQ (reference sequence). This CDR3 has 18 residues. Germline trimming cut 2 bases from V and 2 bases from J; bases unmatched to any gene: 12. CDR3: CASSLIGGERGNTDTQYF. CDR3 coding DNA: TGTGCCAGCAGCTTAATCGGAGGAGAGCGGGGGAACACAGATACGCAGTATTTT.